This T cell receptor (beta chain) was found in a study of beta chain features in type 1 diabetes (dated by TCRdb to 2017 to 2018). At the level of the whole study: Patients and healthy donors did not differ in mean age, gender distribution, total cell number or subset yield. Naive and central memory subsets were obtained from all 30 or so donors, but regulatory and stem cell-like memory subsets were isolated from only 8 patients and roughly eight healthy donors. The study compared the TCRB repertoires of sorted circulating CD4+ T cell subsets in recently diagnosed type 1 diabetes patients with those in matched healthy donors. Across all samples, roughly 110,000,000 sorted cells were examined, and cell number per subset correlated strongly with RNA yield.

A single peripheral blood draw of approximately 0.11 L on average was collected from each donor into heparinised tubes. A BD FACSAria II and a panel including CD45RO, CCR7, CD25, CD127, CD95 and CD27 were used to sort naive, central memory, regulatory and stem cell-like memory CD4+ T cells. Purity was above 95% for every sorted population. Right away, PBMCs were isolated by Lymphoprep density gradient centrifugation and were stained directly, with no culture step. So that batch effects would be minimized, each experiment stained and sorted samples in pairs, pairing one healthy donor with one patient. A remark on this clone: The antigen it binds to is not known. No clone much larger than this one lies a single base away; base qualities are absent.

From its cysteine to its phenylalanine, the CDR3 spans 15 amino acids. Only the CDR3 region is kept as DNA, spanning 45 bases read in frame from base 1. V loses 5 bases, J loses 3 bases, and the germline ends lie 16 bases apart. The germline V gene specifies MNHEY as CDR1 and SVGAGI as CDR2. General findings and caveats noted by the study authors: PCR might favor shorter templates, but patient and control samples were amplified and corrected together, so any skew would affect both groups equally. Because cDNA was sequenced instead of genomic DNA, activated cells with high expression could be over-represented, although the groups did not differ in activation or CD3 levels. Naive, central memory and regulatory TCRB repertoires appeared to be more alike among patients than among healthy donors. Because the HLA sub-analyses included only small numbers of individuals, any influence of HLA type on TCRB rearrangement was left unresolved. At VDJ recombination sites, type 1 diabetes patients had fewer insertions and more deleted nucleotides, which implies abnormalities in thymic rearrangement. In all four CD4+ subsets, TCRB CDR3 length was moderately but significantly shorter in type 1 diabetes patients.

The High Capacity cDNA Reverse Transcription Kit was used to reverse transcribe all of the isolated RNA, meaning that expressed TCRB transcripts were what got sequenced. Deep immunoSEQ sequencing was applied to naive, central memory and regulatory T cell samples, giving an average of roughly 3.5 million total reads per sample. After sorted cells were lysed in RLT buffer, RNA was extracted with DNase-treated RNeasy Micro or Mini kits, with the choice depending on cell number. Each cell subset was processed on its own to prevent cross-contamination, while patient and healthy donor samples were processed together. TCRB sequences were amplified from cDNA with the immunoSEQ multiplex PCR, producing 87-bp fragments spanning the CDR3 region. Sequencing of the amplicons was done on the Illumina HiSeq platform. On the study's bioinformatics: Synthetic template baselines were used to correct PCR bias computationally, reads within Hamming distance 2 were collapsed together, and singletons that could not be merged were discarded. Reads were aligned against IMGT so that V, D and J genes, CDR3 length and insertions or deletions at six rearrangement sites could be assigned. Within each subset, clonotype counts were normalized to sorted cell number, and only after that were true diversity and Gini coefficients computed with the tcR R package. The overlap coefficient, calculated on TCRB nucleotide sequences, was used to measure repertoire sharing. Out-of-frame TCRB sequences from naive cells were analyzed as a proxy for the pre-selection repertoire. TCRdb's version of the immuneACCESS table is confined to in-frame rearrangements and falls short of the full clone set. An unresolved V gene accounts for under half of the shortfall where checked; the remainder is of unknown origin. V, J and clone size were drawn from that table, and D and trimming were deduced from the DNA. The table for this sample lists under 450,000 clones; 14% of them were counted only once. The ten largest clones represent roughly 0.04% of the sample.

This clonotype was sampled from a man aged 25-45 years in good health. Sequencing was done on a sample of naive CD4+ T cells from blood. The cell subset or site label, read with the paper, signifies: true naive CD4+ T cells. The chain was built from TRBV6-5 and TRBJ1-1; the D gene is possibly TRBD1, with 5 bases matching. The bases read TGTGCCAGCAGTGCTCGTCCAATGGGGGACACTGAAGCTTTCTTT. This gives the protein CASSARPMGDTEAFF.